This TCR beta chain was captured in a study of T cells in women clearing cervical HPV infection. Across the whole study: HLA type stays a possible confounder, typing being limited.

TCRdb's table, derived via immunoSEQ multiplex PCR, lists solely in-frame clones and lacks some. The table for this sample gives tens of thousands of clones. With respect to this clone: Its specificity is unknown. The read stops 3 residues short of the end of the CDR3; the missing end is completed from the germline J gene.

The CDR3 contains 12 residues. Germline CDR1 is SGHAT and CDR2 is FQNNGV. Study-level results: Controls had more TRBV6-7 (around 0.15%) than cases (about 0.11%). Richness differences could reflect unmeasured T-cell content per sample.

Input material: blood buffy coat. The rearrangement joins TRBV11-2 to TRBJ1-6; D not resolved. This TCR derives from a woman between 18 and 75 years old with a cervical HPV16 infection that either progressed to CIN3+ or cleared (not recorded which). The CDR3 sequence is CASSSTRVALHF. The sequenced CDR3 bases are TGTGCCAGCAGCTCGACTCGCGTCGCC.